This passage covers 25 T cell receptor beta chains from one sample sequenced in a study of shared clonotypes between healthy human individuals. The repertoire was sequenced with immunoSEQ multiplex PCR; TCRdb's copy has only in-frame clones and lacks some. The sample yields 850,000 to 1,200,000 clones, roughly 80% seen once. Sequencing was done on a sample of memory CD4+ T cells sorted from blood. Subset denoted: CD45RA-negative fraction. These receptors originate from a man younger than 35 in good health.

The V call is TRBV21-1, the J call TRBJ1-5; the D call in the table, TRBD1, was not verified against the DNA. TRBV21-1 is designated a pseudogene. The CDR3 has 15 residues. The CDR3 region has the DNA TGTGCCAGCTCAGGGGGCCCGTCCCGGGAACAGCCCCAGCATTTT. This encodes CASSGGPSREQPQHF.

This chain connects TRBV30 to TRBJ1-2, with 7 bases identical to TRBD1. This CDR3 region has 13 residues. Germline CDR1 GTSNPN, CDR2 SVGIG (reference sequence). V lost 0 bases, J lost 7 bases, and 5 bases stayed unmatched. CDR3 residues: CAWSVGTVGGYTF. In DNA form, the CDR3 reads TGTGCCTGGAGTGTAGGGACAGTGGGTGGCTACACCTTC.

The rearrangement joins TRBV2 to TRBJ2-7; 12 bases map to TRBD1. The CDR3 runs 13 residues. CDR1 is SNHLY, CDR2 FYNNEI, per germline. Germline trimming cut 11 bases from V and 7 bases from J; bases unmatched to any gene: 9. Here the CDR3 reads CAGAGQGAWEQYF. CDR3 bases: TGTGCCGGTGCGGGACAGGGGGCGTGGGAGCAGTACTTC.

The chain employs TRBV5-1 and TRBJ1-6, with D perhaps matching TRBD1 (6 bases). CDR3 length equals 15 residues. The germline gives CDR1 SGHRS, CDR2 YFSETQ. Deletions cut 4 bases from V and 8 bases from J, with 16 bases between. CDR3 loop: CASSAIQGGDSPLHF. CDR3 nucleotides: TGCGCCAGCAGCGCAATACAGGGAGGGGATTCACCCCTCCACTTT. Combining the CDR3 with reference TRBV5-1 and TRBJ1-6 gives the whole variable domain KAGVTQTPRYLIKTRGQQVTLSCSPISGHRSVSWYQQTPGQGLQFLFEYFSETQRNKGNFPGRFSGRQFSNSRSEMNVSTLELGDSALYLCASSAIQGGDSPLHFGNGTRLTVT.

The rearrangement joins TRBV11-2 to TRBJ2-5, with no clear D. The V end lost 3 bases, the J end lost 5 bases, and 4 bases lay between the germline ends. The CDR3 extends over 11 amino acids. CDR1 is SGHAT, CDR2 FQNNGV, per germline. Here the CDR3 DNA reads TGTGCCAGCAGCTTGATGGAGACCCAGTACTTC. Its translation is CASSLMETQYF.

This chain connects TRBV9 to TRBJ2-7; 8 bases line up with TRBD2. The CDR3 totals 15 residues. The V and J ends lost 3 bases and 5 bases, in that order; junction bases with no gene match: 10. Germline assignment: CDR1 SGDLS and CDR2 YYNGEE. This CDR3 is CASSAHSGVTDEQYF. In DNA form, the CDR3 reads TGTGCCAGCAGCGCTCATAGCGGGGTGACCGACGAGCAGTACTTC.

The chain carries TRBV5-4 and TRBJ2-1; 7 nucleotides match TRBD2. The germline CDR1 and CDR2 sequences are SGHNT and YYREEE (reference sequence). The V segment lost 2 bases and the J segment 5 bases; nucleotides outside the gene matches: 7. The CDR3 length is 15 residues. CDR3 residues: CASSFRLAANNEQFF. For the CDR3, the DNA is TGTGCCAGCAGCTTTCGGCTAGCGGCAAACAATGAGCAGTTCTTC.

The CDR3 loop reads CSVGGQGEGTYTGELFF. The DNA for the CDR3 is TGCAGCGTTGGGGGACAGGGGGAGGGAACGTACACCGGGGAGCTGTTTTTT. This chain links TRBV29-1 with TRBJ2-2, with 11 bases that match TRBD1. There are 17 residues in the CDR3. V lost 4 bases, J lost 3 bases, and 10 bases stayed unmatched. Germline V gene lookup returns CDR1 SQVTM and CDR2 ANQGSEA.

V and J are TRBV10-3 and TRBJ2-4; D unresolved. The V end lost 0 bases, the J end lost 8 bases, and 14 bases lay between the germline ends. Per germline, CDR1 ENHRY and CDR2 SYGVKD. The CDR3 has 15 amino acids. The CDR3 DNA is TGTGCCATCAGTGAGTCGGCAGGCCATGGGTACATTCAGTACTTC. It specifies CAISESAGHGYIQYF.

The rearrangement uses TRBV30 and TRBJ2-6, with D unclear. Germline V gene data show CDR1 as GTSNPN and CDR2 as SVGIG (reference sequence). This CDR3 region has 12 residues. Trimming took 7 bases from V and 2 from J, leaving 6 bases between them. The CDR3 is CASAPGANVLTF. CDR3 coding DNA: TGTGCCTCCGCCCCTGGGGCCAACGTCCTGACTTTC.

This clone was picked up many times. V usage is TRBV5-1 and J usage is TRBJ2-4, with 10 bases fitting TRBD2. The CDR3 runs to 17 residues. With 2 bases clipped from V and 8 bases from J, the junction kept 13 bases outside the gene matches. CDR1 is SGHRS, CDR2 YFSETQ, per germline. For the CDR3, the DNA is TGCGCCAGCAGCTTTTACGGTCTAGCGGGAGAACGGGACATTCAGTACTTC. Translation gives CASSFYGLAGERDIQYF.

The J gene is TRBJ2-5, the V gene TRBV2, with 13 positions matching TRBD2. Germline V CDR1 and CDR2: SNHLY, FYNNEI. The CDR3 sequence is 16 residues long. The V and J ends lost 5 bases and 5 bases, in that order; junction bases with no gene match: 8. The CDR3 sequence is CASSPGLAGVGETQYF. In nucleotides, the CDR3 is TGTGCCAGCAGTCCCGGACTAGCGGGAGTTGGCGAGACCCAGTACTTC.

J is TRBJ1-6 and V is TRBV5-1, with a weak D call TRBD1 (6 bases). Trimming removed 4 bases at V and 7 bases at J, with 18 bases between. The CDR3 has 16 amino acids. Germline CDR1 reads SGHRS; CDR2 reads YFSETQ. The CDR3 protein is CASSPNLQGVNSPLHF. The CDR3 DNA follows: TGCGCCAGCAGCCCTAACTTACAGGGAGTAAATTCACCCCTCCACTTT.

The DNA of the CDR3 is TGTGCCAGTAGTACCTCTCTACCTGGAAACACCATATATTTT. Translating gives CASSTSLPGNTIYF. The chain combines TRBV19 with TRBJ1-3, with D unclear. Germline CDR1 reads LNHDA; CDR2 reads SQIVND (reference sequence). This CDR3 region has 14 residues. V gave up 4 bases and J gave up 2 bases, with 9 bases separating them.

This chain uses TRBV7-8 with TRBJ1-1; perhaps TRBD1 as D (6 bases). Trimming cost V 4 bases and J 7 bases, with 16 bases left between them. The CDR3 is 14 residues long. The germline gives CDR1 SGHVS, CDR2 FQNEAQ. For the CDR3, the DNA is TGTGCCAGCAGCTCGAACCGGGGGCTGGGTGAAGCTTTCTTT. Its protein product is CASSSNRGLGEAFF.

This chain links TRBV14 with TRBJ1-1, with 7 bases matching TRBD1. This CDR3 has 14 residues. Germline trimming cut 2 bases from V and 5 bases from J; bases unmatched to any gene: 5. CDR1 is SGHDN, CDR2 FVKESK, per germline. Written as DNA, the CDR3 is TGTGCCAGCAGCCAATCGACAGGGAGGACTGAAGCTTTCTTT. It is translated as CASSQSTGRTEAFF. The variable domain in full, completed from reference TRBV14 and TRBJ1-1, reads EAGVTQFPSHSVIEKGQTVTLRCDPISGHDNLYWYRRVMGKEIKFLLHFVKESKQDESGMPNNRFLAERTGGTYSTLKVQPAELEDSGVYFCASSQSTGRTEAFFGQGTRLTVV.

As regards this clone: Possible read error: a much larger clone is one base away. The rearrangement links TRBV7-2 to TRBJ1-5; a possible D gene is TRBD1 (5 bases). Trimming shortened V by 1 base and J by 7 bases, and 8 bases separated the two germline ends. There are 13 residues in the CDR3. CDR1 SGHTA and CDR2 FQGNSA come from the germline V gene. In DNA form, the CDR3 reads TGTGCCAGCAGCTTAGAACAGGCCCAGCCCCAGCATTTT. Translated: CASSLEQAQPQHF.

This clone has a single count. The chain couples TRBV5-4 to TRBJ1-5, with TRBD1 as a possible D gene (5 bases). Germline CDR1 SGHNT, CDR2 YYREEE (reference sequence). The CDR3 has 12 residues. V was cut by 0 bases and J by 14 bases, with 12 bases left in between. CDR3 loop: CASSLDVGEKHF. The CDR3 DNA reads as TGTGCCAGCAGCTTGGACGTGGGGGAAAAGCATTTT. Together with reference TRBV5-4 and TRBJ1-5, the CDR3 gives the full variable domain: ETGVTQSPTHLIKTRGQQVTLRCSSQSGHNTVSWYQQALGQGPQFIFQYYREEENGRGNFPPRFSGLQFPNYSSELNVNALELDDSALYLCASSLDVGEKHFGDGTRLSIL.

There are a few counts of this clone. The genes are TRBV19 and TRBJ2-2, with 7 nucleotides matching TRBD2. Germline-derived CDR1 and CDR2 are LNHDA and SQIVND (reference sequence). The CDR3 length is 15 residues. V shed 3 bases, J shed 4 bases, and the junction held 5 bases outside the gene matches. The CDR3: CASSIKRDSTGELFF. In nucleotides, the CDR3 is TGTGCCAGTAGTATCAAGCGGGATAGCACCGGGGAGCTGTTTTTT.

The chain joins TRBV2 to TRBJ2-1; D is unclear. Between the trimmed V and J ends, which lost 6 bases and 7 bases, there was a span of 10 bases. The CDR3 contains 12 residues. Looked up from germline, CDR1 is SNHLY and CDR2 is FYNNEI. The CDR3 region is CASSVIGNEQFF. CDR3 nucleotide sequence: TGTGCCAGCAGCGTTATTGGGAATGAGCAGTTCTTC.

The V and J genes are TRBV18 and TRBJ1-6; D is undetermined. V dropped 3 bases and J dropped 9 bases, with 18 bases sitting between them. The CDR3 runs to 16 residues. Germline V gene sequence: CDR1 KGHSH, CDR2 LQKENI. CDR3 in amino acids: CASSPSHDPGSSPLHF. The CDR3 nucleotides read TGTGCCAGCTCACCGTCACACGACCCTGGATCTTCACCCCTCCACTTT.

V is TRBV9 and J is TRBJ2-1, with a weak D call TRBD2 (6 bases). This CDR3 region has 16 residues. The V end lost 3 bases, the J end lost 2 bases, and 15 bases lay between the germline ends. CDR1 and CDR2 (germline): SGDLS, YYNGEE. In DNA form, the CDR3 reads TGTGCCAGCAGCGCTCTCTCTCGCGGGGCCTACAATGAGCAGTTCTTC. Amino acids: CASSALSRGAYNEQFF. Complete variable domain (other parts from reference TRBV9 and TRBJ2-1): DSGVTQTPKHLITATGQRVTLRCSPRSGDLSVYWYQQSLDQGLQFLIQYYNGEERAKGNILERFSAQQFPDLHSELNLSSLELGDSALYFCASSALSRGAYNEQFFGPGTRLTVL.

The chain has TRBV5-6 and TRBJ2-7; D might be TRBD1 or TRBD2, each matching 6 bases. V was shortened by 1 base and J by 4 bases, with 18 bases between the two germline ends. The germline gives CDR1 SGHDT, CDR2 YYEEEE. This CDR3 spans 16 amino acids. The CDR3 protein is CASSLNSGGGPYEQYF. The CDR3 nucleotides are TGTGCCAGCAGCTTGAATTCCGGGGGCGGCCCGTACGAGCAGTACTTC.

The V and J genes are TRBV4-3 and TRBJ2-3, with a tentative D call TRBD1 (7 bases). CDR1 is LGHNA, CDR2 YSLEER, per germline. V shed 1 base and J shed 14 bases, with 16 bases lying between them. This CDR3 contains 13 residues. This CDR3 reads CASSQVPGGGRYF. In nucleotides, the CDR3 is TGCGCCAGCAGCCAAGTACCAGGGGGAGGTCGGTATTTT.

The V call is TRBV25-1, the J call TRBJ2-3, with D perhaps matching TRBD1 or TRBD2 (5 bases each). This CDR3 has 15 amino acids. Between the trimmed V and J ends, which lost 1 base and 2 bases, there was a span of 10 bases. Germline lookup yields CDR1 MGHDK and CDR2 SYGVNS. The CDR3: CASSELRGNTDTQYF. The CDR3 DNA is TGTGCCAGCAGTGAATTGAGGGGAAACACAGATACGCAGTATTTT.